The text below deals with one TCR beta chain. Its antigen is as yet unknown. This entry belongs to a study of T cell responses to AZD1222 COVID-19 vaccine. The study, taken as a whole, reports: Within unmutated variant regions lay the reported targets of nearly half of spike-specific TCRs.

The ends were cut back, 5 bases at V and 15 bases at J, with 20 bases in the middle. The germline V gene has CDR1 LNHDA and CDR2 SQIVND (reference sequence). The CDR3 has 13 residues. The protocol was immunoSEQ multiplex PCR, while the TCRdb copy is restricted to in-frame clones and leaves out a portion. The sample has approximately 210,000 clones; approximately 89% are singletons. Second-dose groups at about 4 or about 12 weeks were pooled. The source material was peripheral blood, sampled 28 days after the second AZD1222 dose. This receptor was identified in an adult who received the AZD1222 COVID-19 vaccine. The rearrangement uses TRBV19 and TRBJ2-1; no clear D. The CDR3 region has the DNA TGTGCCAGTAGTCTTGCGCCCGTGGCAAACAGGTTCTTC. It encodes CASSLAPVANRFF.